A single sample is the source of the 17 T cell receptor beta chains below, sequenced in a study of control samples from healthy donors and cancer patients. Clones were sequenced by immunoSEQ multiplex PCR, and TCRdb holds only the in-frame ones, with some missing. The profile covers over 90,000 clones, with approximately 90% appearing a single time and 2% to 2.5% taken by the ten largest. Specimen: blood. All receptors derive from a woman aged 18-29 years in good health.

This chain links TRBV7-9 with TRBJ1-6; 7 nucleotides align to TRBD1. With 5 bases clipped from V and 8 bases from J, the junction kept 6 bases outside the gene matches. The germline V gene has CDR1 SEHNR and CDR2 FQNEAQ (reference sequence). The CDR3 is made up of 14 amino acids. The CDR3 loop reads CASSIDREYSPLHF. Here the CDR3 DNA reads TGTGCCAGCAGCATAGACAGGGAGTATTCACCCCTCCACTTT. Variable domain in full (rest from reference TRBV7-9 and TRBJ1-6): DTGVSQNPRHKITKRGQNVTFRCDPISEHNRLYWYRQTLGQGPEFLTYFQNEAQLEKSRLLSDRFSAERPKGSFSTLEIQRTEQGDSAMYLCASSIDREYSPLHFGNGTRLTVT.

The rearrangement links TRBV19 to TRBJ1-1; D possibly corresponds to TRBD1 (6 bases). Germline CDR1 LNHDA, CDR2 SQIVND (reference sequence). The V end was cut by 5 bases, the J end by 0 bases, with 16 bases between. The CDR3 extends over 16 amino acids. The CDR3 spells CASSVSRGPMNTEAFF. DNA for the CDR3: TGTGCCAGTAGTGTTAGCAGGGGTCCCATGAACACTGAAGCTTTCTTT.

This clone has more than one count but fewer than ten. The chain recombines TRBV7-9 with TRBJ2-2; 8 nucleotides agree with TRBD1. With 3 bases clipped from V and 7 bases from J, the junction kept 10 bases outside the gene matches. This CDR3 region has 16 residues. CDR1 and CDR2 from the germline V gene are SEHNR and FQNEAQ (reference sequence). The CDR3 protein is CASSLSQGARSGELFF. CDR3 sequence (DNA): TGTGCCAGCAGCTTGTCGCAGGGGGCGCGAAGCGGGGAGCTGTTTTTT. The full variable domain, completed using reference TRBV7-9 and TRBJ2-2, is DTGVSQNPRHKITKRGQNVTFRCDPISEHNRLYWYRQTLGQGPEFLTYFQNEAQLEKSRLLSDRFSAERPKGSFSTLEIQRTEQGDSAMYLCASSLSQGARSGELFFGEGSRLTVL.

The chain links TRBV28 to TRBJ1-4; D not resolved. CDR3 size: 12 residues. Germline values: CDR1 MDHEN, CDR2 SYDVKM. V was cut by 4 bases and J by 5 bases, with 5 bases left in between. The CDR3 spells CASSSYNEKLFF. The DNA of the CDR3 is TGTGCCAGCAGTTCCTACAATGAAAAACTGTTTTTT. The full variable domain, rest sourced from reference TRBV28 and TRBJ1-4, is DVKVTQSSRYLVKRTGEKVFLECVQDMDHENMFWYRQDPGLGLRLIYFSYDVKMKEKGDIPEGYSVSREKKERFSLILESASTNQTSMYLCASSSYNEKLFFGSGTQLSVL.

The chain uses TRBV12-3 or TRBV12-4 and TRBJ1-4; D is unresolved. Trimming left V 3 bases short and J 8 bases short, with 10 bases between. The CDR3 sequence is 13 residues long. CDR3 coding DNA: TGTGCCAGCAGTTTTTTACAGAGGGAAAAACTGTTTTTT. Encoded protein: CASSFLQREKLFF.

The chain combines TRBV7-8 with TRBJ2-5; TRBD1 is a possible D gene (5 bases). Trimming removed 4 bases at V and 5 bases at J, with 14 bases between. The CDR3 is 14 amino acids. Germline-derived CDR1 and CDR2 are SGHVS and FQNEAQ. The CDR3 DNA follows: TGTGCCAGCAGCTCATGGACACGACGGGAGACCCAGTACTTC. It yields the protein CASSSWTRRETQYF.

This chain connects TRBV7-3 to TRBJ1-4; no reliable D call. Trimming cost V 4 bases and J 7 bases, with 13 bases left between them. The germline V gene encodes CDR1 SGHTA and CDR2 FQGTGA. The CDR3 covers 14 residues. This chain's CDR3 is CASSSRKRSEKLFF. As DNA, the CDR3 is TGTGCCAGCAGCTCACGTAAAAGGAGTGAAAAACTGTTTTTT. The full variable domain, rest sourced from reference TRBV7-3 and TRBJ1-4, is GAGVSQTPSNKVTEKGKYVELRCDPISGHTALYWYRQSLGQGPEFLIYFQGTGAADDSGLPNDRFFAVRPEGSVSTLKIQRTERGDSAVYLCASSSRKRSEKLFFGSGTQLSVL.

This clone was counted once. This chain joins TRBV7-9 and TRBJ2-3, with D uncertain. The germline V and J ends were trimmed by 2 bases and 4 bases, with 4 bases remaining between them. Germline CDR1 is SEHNR and CDR2 is FQNEAQ (reference sequence). The CDR3 extends over 12 amino acids. The CDR3 DNA follows: TGTGCCAGCAGCTTAAGCCCAGATACGCAGTATTTT. Protein sequence: CASSLSPDTQYF.

CDR3 loop: CASSRAGGTDTQYF. The CDR3 DNA reads as TGTGCCAGCAGCCGAGCGGGAGGCACAGATACGCAGTATTTT. The V call is TRBV7-3, the J call TRBJ2-3, with 8 bases lining up with TRBD2. The germline V gene has CDR1 SGHTA and CDR2 FQGTGA. The trim removed 5 bases at V and 1 base at J, leaving 2 bases unmatched. The CDR3 extends over 14 amino acids.

A remark on this clone: Other DNA sequences within the sample encode an identical CDR3. The genes are TRBV5-4 and TRBJ1-2; D unresolved. CDR1 is SGHNT, CDR2 YYREEE, per germline (reference sequence). This CDR3 contains 13 residues. The V end was cut by 0 bases, the J end by 2 bases, with 5 bases between. CDR3 amino acids: CASSLDGNYGYTF. The CDR3, as DNA: TGTGCCAGCAGCTTGGACGGCAACTATGGCTACACCTTC.

The J gene is TRBJ2-2, the V gene TRBV7-9; D ambiguous. In germline, CDR1 is SEHNR, CDR2 FQNEAQ (reference sequence). V dropped 2 bases and J dropped 8 bases, with 3 bases sitting between them. The CDR3 totals 11 residues. CDR3 sequence reads: CASSLSGELFF. CDR3 nucleotides: TGTGCCAGCAGCTTAAGTGGGGAGCTGTTTTTT.

The V call is TRBV7-2, the J call TRBJ2-7, with 8 bases matching TRBD2. CDR3 size: 14 residues. The germline gives CDR1 SGHTA, CDR2 FQGNSA. Trimming cost V 2 bases and J 4 bases; bases outside gene matches: 4. The CDR3, as DNA: TGTGCCAGCAGCTTAACGGGAGGGAGGTACGAGCAGTACTTC. This gives the protein CASSLTGGRYEQYF.

The chain recombines TRBV6-2 or TRBV6-3 with TRBJ1-5; unclear D gene. V lost 5 bases and J 6 bases, leaving 17 bases between the germline ends. Germline V gene data show CDR1 as MNHEY and CDR2 as SVGEGT. This CDR3 is built from 15 residues. The CDR3 region is CASSLRARPGQPQHF. The DNA for the CDR3 is TGTGCCAGCAGTCTACGGGCCAGGCCAGGTCAGCCCCAGCATTTT.

The V call is TRBV5-1, the J call TRBJ2-7; the match to TRBD1 covers 8 bases. The V gene end was trimmed by 3 bases and the J gene end by 4 bases; junction bases not matched to a gene: 12. The CDR3 has 16 amino acids. Germline lookup yields CDR1 SGHRS and CDR2 YFSETQ. The CDR3: CASSWTGGTGIYEQYF. CDR3 coding DNA: TGCGCCAGCAGCTGGACGGGTGGGACAGGAATTTACGAGCAGTACTTC.

This clone was seen once. J is TRBJ2-7 and V is TRBV4-3; TRBD2 is a possible D gene (6 bases). The V end lost 1 base, the J end lost 0 bases, and 22 bases lay between the germline ends. Germline V gives CDR1 LGHNA, CDR2 YSLEER. The CDR3 contains 19 residues. The CDR3 sequence is CASSQVYWGENPDSYEQYF. The DNA for the CDR3 is TGCGCCAGCAGCCAAGTTTATTGGGGGGAAAACCCGGACTCCTACGAGCAGTACTTC.

The chain joins TRBV28 to TRBJ1-1, with a tentative D call TRBD1 (5 bases). The germline V gene encodes CDR1 MDHEN and CDR2 SYDVKM. The CDR3 is 14 amino acids. V shed 5 bases and J shed 4 bases, with 14 bases lying between them. CDR3 residues: CASSDLLGVTEAFF. CDR3 DNA sequence: TGTGCCAGCAGTGACCTTTTGGGGGTCACTGAAGCTTTCTTT.

The rearrangement joins TRBV14 to TRBJ2-1; possible D gene TRBD2, 6 bases. The V end lost 6 bases, the J end lost 9 bases, and 21 bases lay between the germline ends. CDR3 size: 15 residues. The germline gives CDR1 SGHDN, CDR2 FVKESK. Here the CDR3 DNA reads TGTGCCAGCAGTCCCTTTGGCGGGACTTCGTTTGAGCAGTTCTTC. Translating gives CASSPFGGTSFEQFF.